The source of this T cell receptor (beta chain) is a study of post-analysis software for immune sequencing data. At the level of the study: Patients had relapsing-remitting, secondary progressive or progressive-relapsing multiple sclerosis; some lacked subtype. Study-wide points: Controls had lower frequencies than patients of about 5 TRBV segments, which included TRBV5-6, TRBV5-1 and TRBV20-1. Strong co-clustering by F measure was seen for same-batch samples.

Worth noting for this clonotype: Its specificity is unknown.

TCR beta libraries were prepared from cDNA with unique molecular identifiers. One entry per CDR3 protein, called by TCRdb with MiXCR from the PCR reads. The sample records hundreds of thousands of distinct CDR3 sequences, approximately 57% being singletons. Germline loops: CDR1 SGDLS, CDR2 YYNGEE. This CDR3 spans 14 amino acids. Trimming took off 4 bases at V and 4 bases at J, with 14 bases between the two ends. Sequencing was performed on blood. The chain employs TRBV9 and TRBJ1-2; possible D gene TRBD1, 5 bases. This TCR derives from a girl aged 10 to 17 with multiple sclerosis. CDR3 amino acids: CASSRGGVGYGYTF. Written as DNA, the CDR3 is TGTGCCAGCAGCCGCGGGGGGGTTGGCTATGGCTACACCTTC.